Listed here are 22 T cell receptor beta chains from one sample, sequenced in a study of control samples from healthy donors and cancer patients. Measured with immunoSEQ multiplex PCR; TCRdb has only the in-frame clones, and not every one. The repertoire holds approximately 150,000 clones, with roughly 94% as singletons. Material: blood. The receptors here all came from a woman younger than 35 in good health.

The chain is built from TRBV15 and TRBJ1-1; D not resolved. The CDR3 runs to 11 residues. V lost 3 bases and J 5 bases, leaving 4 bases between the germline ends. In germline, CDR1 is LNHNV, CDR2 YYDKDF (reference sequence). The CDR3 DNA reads TGTGCCACCAGCAGTGGAACTGAAGCTTTCTTT. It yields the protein CATSSGTEAFF.

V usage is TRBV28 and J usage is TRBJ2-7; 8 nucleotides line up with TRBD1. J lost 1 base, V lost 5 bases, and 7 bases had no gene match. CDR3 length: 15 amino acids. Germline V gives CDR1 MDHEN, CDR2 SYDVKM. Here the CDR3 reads CASSTAGTGSYEQYF. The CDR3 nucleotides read TGTGCCAGCAGTACAGCCGGGACAGGATCCTACGAGCAGTACTTC.

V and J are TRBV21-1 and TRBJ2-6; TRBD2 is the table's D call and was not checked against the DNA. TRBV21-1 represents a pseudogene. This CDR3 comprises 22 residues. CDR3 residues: CASSRGRTLGLAGVPGANVLTF. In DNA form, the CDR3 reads TGTGCCAGCAGCAGAGGCCGGACACTCGGACTAGCGGGAGTCCCTGGGGCCAACGTCCTGACTTTC.

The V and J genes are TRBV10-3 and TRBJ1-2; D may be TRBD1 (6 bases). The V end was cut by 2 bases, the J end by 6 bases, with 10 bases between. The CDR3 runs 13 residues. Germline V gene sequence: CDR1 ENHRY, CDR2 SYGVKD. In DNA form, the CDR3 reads TGTGCCATCAGTGAGAAGCCAGGGGATGGCTACACCTTC. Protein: CAISEKPGDGYTF.

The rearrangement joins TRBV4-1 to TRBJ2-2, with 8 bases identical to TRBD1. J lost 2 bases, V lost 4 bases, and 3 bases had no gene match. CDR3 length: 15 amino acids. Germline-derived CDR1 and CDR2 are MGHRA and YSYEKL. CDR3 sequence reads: CASSLDRGNTGELFF. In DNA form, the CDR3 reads TGCGCCAGCAGCCTCGACAGGGGAAACACCGGGGAGCTGTTTTTT.

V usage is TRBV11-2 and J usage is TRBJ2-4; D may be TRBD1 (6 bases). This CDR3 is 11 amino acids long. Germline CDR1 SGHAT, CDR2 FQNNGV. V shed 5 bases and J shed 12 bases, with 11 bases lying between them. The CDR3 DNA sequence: TGTGCCAGCAGCCGAGGGGGAACTCAGTACTTC. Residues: CASSRGGTQYF. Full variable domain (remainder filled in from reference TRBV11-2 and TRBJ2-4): EAGVAQSPRYKIIEKRQSVAFWCNPISGHATLYWYQQILGQGPKLLIQFQNNGVVDDSQLPKDRFSAERLKGVDSTLKIQPAKLEDSAVYLCASSRGGTQYFGAGTRLSVL.

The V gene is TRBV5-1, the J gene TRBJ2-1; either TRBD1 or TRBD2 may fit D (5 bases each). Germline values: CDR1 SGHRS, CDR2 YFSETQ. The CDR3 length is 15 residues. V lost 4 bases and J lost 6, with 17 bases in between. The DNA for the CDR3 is TGCGCCAGCAGCAAGACCTCCGGGGCCTTCAATGAGCAGTTCTTC. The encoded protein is CASSKTSGAFNEQFF.

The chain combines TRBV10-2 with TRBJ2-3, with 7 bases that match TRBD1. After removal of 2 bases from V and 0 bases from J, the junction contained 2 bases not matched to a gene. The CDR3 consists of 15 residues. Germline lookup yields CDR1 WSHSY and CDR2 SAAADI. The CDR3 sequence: CASSEGTASTDTQYF. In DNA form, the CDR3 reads TGCGCCAGCAGTGAGGGGACAGCTAGCACAGATACGCAGTATTTT.

The CDR3 reads CASSPPGTAQLSGELFF. The CDR3 DNA sequence: TGTGCCAGCTCACCACCGGGCACAGCCCAACTTTCCGGGGAGCTGTTTTTT. This chain connects TRBV18 to TRBJ2-2; no definite D call. Trimming took 0 bases from V and 6 from J, leaving 17 bases between them. Per germline, CDR1 KGHSH and CDR2 LQKENI. The CDR3 length is 17 residues.

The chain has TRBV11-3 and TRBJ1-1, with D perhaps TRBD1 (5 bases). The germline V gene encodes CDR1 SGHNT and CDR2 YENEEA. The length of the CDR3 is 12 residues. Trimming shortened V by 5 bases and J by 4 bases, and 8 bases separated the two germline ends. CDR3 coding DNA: TGTGCCAGCAGCGCGGGGGGCACTGAAGCTTTCTTT. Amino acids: CASSAGGTEAFF.

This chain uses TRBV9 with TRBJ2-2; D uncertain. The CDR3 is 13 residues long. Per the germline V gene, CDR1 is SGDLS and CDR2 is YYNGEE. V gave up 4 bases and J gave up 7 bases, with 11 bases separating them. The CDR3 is CASSPSRGGELFF. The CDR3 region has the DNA TGTGCCAGCAGCCCCTCGCGTGGCGGGGAGCTGTTTTTT.

CDR3 DNA: TGTGCCAGCAGGACACAGGGGCGGAACACTGAAGCTTTCTTT. It specifies CASRTQGRNTEAFF. The chain combines TRBV27 with TRBJ1-1; 7 nucleotides line up with TRBD1. Germline CDR1 is MNHEY and CDR2 is SMNVEV (reference sequence). The ends lost 6 bases at V and 1 base at J; junction bases unmatched: 5. The CDR3 extends over 14 amino acids.

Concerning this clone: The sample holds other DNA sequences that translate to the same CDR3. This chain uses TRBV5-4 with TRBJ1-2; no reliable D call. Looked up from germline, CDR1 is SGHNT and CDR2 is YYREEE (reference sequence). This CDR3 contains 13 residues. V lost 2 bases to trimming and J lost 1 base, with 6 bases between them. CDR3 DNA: TGTGCCAGCAGCTTAGATCGTAACTATGGCTACACCTTC. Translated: CASSLDRNYGYTF.

CDR3 amino acids: CASSLPSGGAAYNEQFF. Written as DNA, the CDR3 is TGTGCCAGCAGTTTACCTAGCGGGGGGGCGGCCTACAATGAGCAGTTCTTC. The chain combines TRBV28 with TRBJ2-1, with 12 bases fitting TRBD2. The CDR3 loop spans 17 amino acids. V gave up 2 bases and J gave up 2 bases; unmatched junction bases: 4. CDR1 and CDR2 from the germline V gene are MDHEN and SYDVKM.

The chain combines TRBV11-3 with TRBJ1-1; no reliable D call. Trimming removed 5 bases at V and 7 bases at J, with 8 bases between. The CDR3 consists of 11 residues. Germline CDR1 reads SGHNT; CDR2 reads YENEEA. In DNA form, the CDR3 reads TGTGCCAGCAGCATGGACGTTGAAGCTTTCTTT. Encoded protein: CASSMDVEAFF.

CDR3 DNA sequence: TGTGCCAGCAGCCCCCATAGGGATGGCTACACCTTC. It encodes CASSPHRDGYTF. This rearrangement joins TRBV6-5 to TRBJ1-2, with D hard to call. V lost 6 bases and J lost 6, with 11 bases in between. This CDR3 region has 12 residues. Germline assignment: CDR1 MNHEY and CDR2 SVGAGI.

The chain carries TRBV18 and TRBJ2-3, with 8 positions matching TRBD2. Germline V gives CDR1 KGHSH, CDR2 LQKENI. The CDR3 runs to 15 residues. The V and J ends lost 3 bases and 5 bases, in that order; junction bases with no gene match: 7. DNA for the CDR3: TGTGCCAGCTCACCCAGCGGGGGCTTACAAGATACGCAGTATTTT. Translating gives CASSPSGGLQDTQYF.

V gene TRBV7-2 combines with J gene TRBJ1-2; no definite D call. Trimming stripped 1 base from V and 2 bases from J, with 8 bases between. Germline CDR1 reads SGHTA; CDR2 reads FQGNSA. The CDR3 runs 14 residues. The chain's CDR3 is CASSLVQLNYGYTF. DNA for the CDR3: TGTGCCAGCAGCTTAGTACAATTAAACTATGGCTACACCTTC.

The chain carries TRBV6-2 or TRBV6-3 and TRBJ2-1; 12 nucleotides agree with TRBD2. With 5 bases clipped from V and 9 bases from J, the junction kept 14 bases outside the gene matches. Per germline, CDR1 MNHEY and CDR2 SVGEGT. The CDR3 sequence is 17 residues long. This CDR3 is CASSTYRTSGIYGEQFF. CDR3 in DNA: TGTGCCAGCAGTACTTACCGGACTAGCGGGATCTACGGTGAGCAGTTCTTC.

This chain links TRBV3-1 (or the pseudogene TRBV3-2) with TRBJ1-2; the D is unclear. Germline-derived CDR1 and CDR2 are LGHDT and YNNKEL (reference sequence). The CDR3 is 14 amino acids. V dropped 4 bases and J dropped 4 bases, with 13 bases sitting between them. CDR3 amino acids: CASSPGEGSYGYTF. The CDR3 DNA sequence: TGTGCCAGCAGCCCAGGTGAGGGAAGCTATGGCTACACCTTC.

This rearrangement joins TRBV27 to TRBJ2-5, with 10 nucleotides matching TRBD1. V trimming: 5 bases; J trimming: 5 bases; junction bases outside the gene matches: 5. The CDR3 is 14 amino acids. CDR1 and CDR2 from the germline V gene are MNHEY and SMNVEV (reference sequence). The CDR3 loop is CASSPDRGGETQYF. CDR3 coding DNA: TGTGCCAGCAGTCCGGACAGGGGGGGGGAGACCCAGTACTTC.

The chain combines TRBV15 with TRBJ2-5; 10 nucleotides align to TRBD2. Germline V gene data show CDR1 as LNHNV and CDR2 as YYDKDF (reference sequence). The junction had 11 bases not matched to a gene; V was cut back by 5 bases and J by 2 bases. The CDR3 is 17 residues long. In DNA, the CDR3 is TGTGCCACCAGCCCCCCCCGGGGTAGCGGGAGGCAAGAGACCCAGTACTTC. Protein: CATSPPRGSGRQETQYF.